The rows below give T cell receptor beta chains drawn from one sample of a study of blood T cell repertoires in COVID-19. Produced via immunoSEQ multiplex PCR; TCRdb's table is partial and in-frame only. The sample lists under 400,000 clones; around 87% were seen once. Material: peripheral blood. The source of these receptors is a man aged 18-30 years with active or convalescent COVID-19. The CDR3 runs from the conserved cysteine through the conserved F or W. A D gene is named only where the DNA matches it firmly. The size of a clone is reported for some rows only, either as once, few or many, or as a class for expanded clones.

>TRBV12-3/TRBV12-4|-|-|TRBJ2-7
TGTGCCAGCAGTTTATACAGGTACGAGCAGTACTTC
CASSLYRYEQYF
>TRBV6-5|TRBD2|-|TRBJ2-2
TGTGCCAGCAGTTCTGTGGGAGGGTACACCGGGGAGCTGTTTTTT
CASSSVGGYTGELFF
>TRBV19|-|few|TRBJ1-2
TGTGCCAGTAGTATGGTGGACAAAAGCTATGGCTACACCTTC
CASSMVDKSYGYTF
>TRBV18|-|-|TRBJ1-5
TGTGCCAGCTCACCACCGGGGACAAATAGCAATCAGCCCCAGCATTTT
CASSPPGTNSNQPQHF
>TRBV11-2|-|-|TRBJ2-7
TGTGCCAGCAGCTTAGGGGGGGGCCTCTACGAGCAGTACTTC
CASSLGGGLYEQYF
>TRBV5-6|-|-|TRBJ1-2
TGTGCCAGCAGCTTTTCAGGGGTCTACACCTTC
CASSFSGVYTF
>TRBV27|TRBD1|-|TRBJ2-6
TGTGCCAGCAGTCGACAGGGAACCGGGGCCAACGTCCTGACTTTC
CASSRQGTGANVLTF
>TRBV7-3|-|-|TRBJ1-2
TGTGCCAGCACCCCGGGGGAAAGGGGCCGACCCTCTCTGAACTATGGCTACACCTTC
CASTPGERGRPSLNYGYTF
>TRBV29-1|-|-|TRBJ2-1
TGCAGCGTTGATAGCGGTAGCTCCTACAATGAGCAGTTCTTC
CSVDSGSSYNEQFF
>TRBV7-2|-|-|TRBJ1-1
TGTGCCAGCAGCTTAGTTGTCAAAGGGGGCACTGAAGCTTTCTTT
CASSLVVKGGTEAFF
>TRBV7-9|-|-|TRBJ1-6
TGTGCCAGCAGCTTAGTATCCCGTAATTCACCCCTCCACTTT
CASSLVSRNSPLHF
>TRBV5-6|-|-|TRBJ2-7
TGTGCCAGCAGCTTCGCGTCCTTCTACGAGCAGTACTTC
CASSFASFYEQYF
>TRBV7-2|-|-|TRBJ2-7
TGTGCCAGCAGCTTACACGGGGGTCCCTACGAGCAGTACTTC
CASSLHGGPYEQYF
>TRBV7-2|-|-|TRBJ2-1
TGTGCCAGCAGCTGGGAGACAGGGAGGTACAATGAGCAGTTCTTC
CASSWETGRYNEQFF
>TRBV5-1|-|-|TRBJ2-7
TGCGCCAGCAGCCTTAGGGGGATGGATACCTACGAGCAGTACTTC
CASSLRGMDTYEQYF
>TRBV10-2|-|-|TRBJ1-5
TGCGCCAGCAGTGACAGGGGAGGCAATCAGCCCCAGCATTTT
CASSDRGGNQPQHF
>TRBV5-4|TRBD1|medium-sized|TRBJ1-1
TGTGCCAGCAGCTTGGCCGAAACAGGGGGGAACACTGAAGCTTTCTTT
CASSLAETGGNTEAFF
>TRBV15|-|-|TRBJ2-5
TGTGCCACCAGCAGAGATCTGGAGACCCAGTACTTC
CATSRDLETQYF
>TRBV6-4|TRBD1|few|TRBJ1-4
TGTGCCAGCAGCCCCGACAGGGGAGAGGCTGAAAAACTGTTTTTT
CASSPDRGEAEKLFF
>TRBV9|-|-|TRBJ2-1
TGTGCCAGCAGCTCCAGTGCGGGGGCGTACAATGAGCAGTTCTTC
CASSSSAGAYNEQFF
>TRBV18|TRBD1|once|TRBJ2-3
TGTGCCAGCTCACGACAGGGGGCAGATACGCAGTATTTT
CASSRQGADTQYF
>TRBV7-9|-|-|TRBJ2-5
TGTGCCAGCAGCTTCGAGGGAAACCAAGAGACCCAGTACTTC
CASSFEGNQETQYF
>TRBV6-2/TRBV6-3|TRBD1|-|TRBJ1-2
TGTGCCAGCAGTTTTCCCCTGGGGACAGGATCGCCAAGCTACACCTTC
CASSFPLGTGSPSYTF
>TRBV2|-|once|TRBJ1-1
TGTGCCAGCCGGAGGGGAGGGAACACTGAAGCTTTCTTT
CASRRGGNTEAFF
>TRBV5-8|-|-|TRBJ1-1
TGTGCCAGCAGCTTGGCCAGGTCAGACTACATGAACACTGAAGCTTTCTTT
CASSLARSDYMNTEAFF
>TRBV3-1/TRBV3-2|TRBD2|-|TRBJ2-3
TGTGCCAGCAGCCATTCTAGGGAGGGTGGGACGCAGTATTTT
CASSHSREGGTQYF
>TRBV5-6|-|-|TRBJ2-2
TGTGCCAGCAGCTTGGCTCCAGGGGCCGACGATCTGTTTTTT
CASSLAPGADDLFF
>TRBV3-1/TRBV3-2|TRBD1|-|TRBJ2-7
TGTGCCAGCAGCCACCTCGGGACAGCCTACGAGCAGTACTTC
CASSHLGTAYEQYF
>TRBV25-1|TRBD1|-|TRBJ1-2
TGTGCCAGCAGTGGGACAGGGGTTGACTATGGCTACACCTTC
CASSGTGVDYGYTF
>TRBV21-1|-|-|TRBJ2-3
TGTGCCAGCAGCACTTCCGGGACTGAGTGTCAAGAGGCGCAGTATTTT
CASSTSGTECQEAQYF
>TRBV28|-|-|TRBJ1-3
TGTGCCAGCAGTTTATTAGGGAGCTCTGGAAACACCATATATTTT
CASSLLGSSGNTIYF
>TRBV7-6|TRBD1|-|TRBJ1-2
TGTGCCAGCAGCTTAGGGGTACAGGGGGCCGGTGGCTACACCTTC
CASSLGVQGAGGYTF
>TRBV5-1|TRBD1|-|TRBJ1-2
TGCGCCAGCAGCTTTCTCGGGACAGGGCGAATAGACACCTTC
CASSFLGTGRIDTF
>TRBV5-6|-|-|TRBJ2-3
TGTGCCAGCAGCTACCCGAGGGATACGCAGTATTTT
CASSYPRDTQYF
>TRBV7-3|-|-|TRBJ2-1
TGTGCCAGCAGCTTAACCGGGAACGCATACAATGAGCAGTTCTTC
CASSLTGNAYNEQFF
>TRBV28|-|-|TRBJ2-2
TGTGCCAGCAGCTGGGACATTTACACCGGGGAGCTGTTTTTT
CASSWDIYTGELFF
>TRBV19|-|-|TRBJ2-1
TGTGCCAGTAGTTCCCGGACCGGAGGGGATGAGCAGTTCTTC
CASSSRTGGDEQFF
>TRBV7-2|TRBD1|-|TRBJ1-5
TGTGCCAGCAGGGACAGGGGAGGCAATCAGCCCCAGCATTTT
CASRDRGGNQPQHF
>TRBV15|-|-|TRBJ1-4
TGTGCCACCACTGCAACTAATGAAAAACTGTTTTTT
CATTATNEKLFF
>TRBV28|TRBD2|once|TRBJ2-5
TGTGCCAGCAGTTTACTTACTAGCGGGAGCCCCATCCAAGAGACCCAGTACTTC
CASSLLTSGSPIQETQYF
>TRBV6-4|-|-|TRBJ2-7
TGTGCCAGCAGTTCTCTGGTTATATGTAGCGTAGAGCAGTACTTC
CASSSLVICSVEQYF
>TRBV6-5|TRBD1|-|TRBJ1-1
TGTGCCAGCAGCCGCGGACAGGGGAACACTGAAGCTTTCTTT
CASSRGQGNTEAFF
>TRBV5-1|-|once|TRBJ2-2
TGCGCCAGCAGCTTCGAGGTCAGGGTTGACACCGGGGAGCTGTTTTTT
CASSFEVRVDTGELFF
>TRBV7-8|-|-|TRBJ1-3
TGTGCCAGCAGCTCTCAGGGCCCTGGAAACACCATATATTTT
CASSSQGPGNTIYF
>TRBV11-3|-|-|TRBJ1-1
TGTGCCAGCAGCTTAAAAGCTGGACTGGACACTGAAGCTTTCTTT
CASSLKAGLDTEAFF
>TRBV15|-|-|TRBJ2-1
TGTGCCACCAGCAGAGTAAGTTCCGGGAACAATGAGCAGTTCTTC
CATSRVSSGNNEQFF
>TRBV29-1|-|few|TRBJ2-3
TGCACGGGGACTAGCACAGATACGCAGTATTTT
CTGTSTDTQYF
>TRBV16|TRBD2|-|TRBJ2-5
TGTGCCAGCAGCCAATATTGGACTAGCGGGCAAGAGACCCAGTACTTC
CASSQYWTSGQETQYF
>TRBV7-2|TRBD2|-|TRBJ2-2
TGTGCCAGCAGCGGCGGACTAGCGACCGGGGAGCTGTTTTTT
CASSGGLATGELFF
>TRBV28|TRBD2|-|TRBJ2-5
TGTGCCAGCAGTTTAGGGACTATAAACCAAGAGACCCAGTACTTC
CASSLGTINQETQYF
>TRBV4-2|TRBD1|-|TRBJ1-1
TGTGCCAGCAGCCCCGAGACAGGGAAGGGTGAAGCTTTCTTT
CASSPETGKGEAFF
>TRBV28|TRBD1|-|TRBJ2-7
TGTGCCAGCAGTCCTGGGACAGGGGTTAGCGAGCAGTACTTC
CASSPGTGVSEQYF
>TRBV6-1|-|-|TRBJ2-1
TGTGCCAGCAGTGATGAGCCTAGCGCCTACAATGAGCAGTTCTTC
CASSDEPSAYNEQFF
>TRBV2|TRBD1|-|TRBJ2-7
TGTGCCAGCAGACCAAGACAGGGCGGGTCATACGAGCAGTACTTC
CASRPRQGGSYEQYF
>TRBV7-9|-|-|TRBJ2-7
TGTGCCAGCAGCTTAGCGGCGGGAAGCGGAACCTACGAGCAGTACTTC
CASSLAAGSGTYEQYF
>TRBV27|-|once|TRBJ1-4
TGTGCCAGCAGTTTGGGGCTTAGCTGGGCAACTAATGAAAAACTGTTTTTT
CASSLGLSWATNEKLFF